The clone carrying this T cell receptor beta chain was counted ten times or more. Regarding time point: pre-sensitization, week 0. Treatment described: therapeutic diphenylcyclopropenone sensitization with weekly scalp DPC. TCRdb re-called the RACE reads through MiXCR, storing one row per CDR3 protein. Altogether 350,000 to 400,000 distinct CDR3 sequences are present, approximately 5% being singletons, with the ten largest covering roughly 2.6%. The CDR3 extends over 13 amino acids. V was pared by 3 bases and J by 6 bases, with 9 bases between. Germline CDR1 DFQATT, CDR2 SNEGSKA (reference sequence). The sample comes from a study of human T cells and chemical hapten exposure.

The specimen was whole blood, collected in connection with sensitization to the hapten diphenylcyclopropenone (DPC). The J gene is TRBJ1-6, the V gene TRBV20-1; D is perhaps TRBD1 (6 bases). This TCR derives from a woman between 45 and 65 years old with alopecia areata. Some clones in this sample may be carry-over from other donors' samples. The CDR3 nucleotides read TGCAGTGCTAGTCAGGACAGTAATTCACCCCTCCACTTT. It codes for CSASQDSNSPLHF.